The clone carrying this T cell receptor beta chain was detected a few times. What it binds is unknown. This sample stems from a study of a mutant IDH1 vaccine in newly diagnosed glioma. Measured with immunoSEQ multiplex PCR; TCRdb has only the in-frame clones, and not every one. Of about 36,000 clones listed, 75% to 90% are singletons. The CDR3 runs to 14 residues. CDR1 and CDR2 (germline): MNHNS, SASEGT. V lost 2 bases and J 3 bases, leaving 8 bases between the germline ends. The sample's time point: week 11, during vaccination. Vaccination used 300 ug of mutant IDH1 20-mer peptide per dose, with topical imiquimod.

The TCR comes from a woman aged 25 to 45 with glioma. Some clones in this sample may be carry-over from other donors' samples. This chain uses TRBV6-1 with TRBJ1-5; no clear D. The specimen was peripheral blood mononuclear cells (PBMCs), collected from a glioma patient whose treatment included an IDH1 peptide vaccine. CDR3 nucleotide sequence: TGTGCCAGCAGTGAACAGTACTACAATCAGCCCCAGCATTTT. It specifies CASSEQYYNQPQHF.